This is a list of T cell receptor beta chains from one sample in a study of naive and memory T cell subsets. TCRdb re-called the UMI-ligation and nested PCR reads through MiXCR, storing one row per CDR3 protein. The sample holds 10,000 or so distinct CDR3 sequences, about 6% seen once. Sequencing was performed on CD4+ TEMRA cells from blood. These receptors were obtained from a human donor in good health. Each CDR3 is given with its conserved first and last residue. D genes are given only for firm matches. Clone size is not always given. Where it is, it says once, few, many or a class for expanded clones.

j_call	cdr3_length	v_call	clone_size	d_call	cdr3_nt	cdr3_aa
TRBJ2-7	13	TRBV27	many	TRBD1	TGTGCCAGCAGATCCGACAGGGGCCACGAGCAGTACTTC	CASRSDRGHEQYF
TRBJ1-1	14	TRBV12-3/TRBV12-4	many	.	TGTGCCAGCAGTTTATCCTCAGGCGAACGTGGAGCTTTCTTT	CASSLSSGERGAFF
TRBJ2-1	12	TRBV5-1	many	.	TGCGCCAGCAGCTTGGACGGACCTTCCCCGTTCTTC	CASSLDGPSPFF
TRBJ2-7	12	TRBV20-1	many	.	TGCAGTGGGAAAAGGGGCCCCTACGAGCAGTACTTC	CSGKRGPYEQYF
TRBJ2-1	15	TRBV29-1	.	TRBD2	TGCAGCGTTGCAGTAGCGGGAGGGACCTACAATGAGCAGTTCTTC	CSVAVAGGTYNEQFF
TRBJ2-6	16	TRBV25-1	medium-sized	.	TGTGCCAGCAGTGAAAATAGAAGAACTGGGGCCAACGTCCTGACTTTC	CASSENRRTGANVLTF
TRBJ2-5	17	TRBV12-3/TRBV12-4	.	.	TGTGCCAGCAGTTTACCCGCGTCGAGAGGGAGGAATGAGACCCAGTACTTC	CASSLPASRGRNETQYF
TRBJ2-3	18	TRBV6-1	many	.	TGTGCCAGCAGGGGAACTAGCAGACTTCGTTCTAGCACAGATACGCAGTATTTT	CASRGTSRLRSSTDTQYF
TRBJ1-1	13	TRBV24-1	many	TRBD1	TGTGCCACCAGTTTCTGGGACAGGGGCTGGTCTTTCTTT	CATSFWDRGWSFF
TRBJ1-1	12	TRBV6-6	.	.	TGTGCCAGCAGTGACCAGGTGGGTGAAGCTTTCTTT	CASSDQVGEAFF
TRBJ2-2	13	TRBV6-1	.	TRBD1	TGTGCCAGCAGCGACAGGGAGACCGGGGAGCTGTTTTTT	CASSDRETGELFF
TRBJ1-5	15	TRBV6-2/TRBV6-3	medium-sized	.	TGTGCCAGCAGTTATTCAAAGGGAGTTGGCCAGCCCCAGCATTTT	CASSYSKGVGQPQHF
TRBJ2-2	17	TRBV14	many	TRBD2	TGTGCCAGCAGCCAAGCCATTGGACTAGTGATGACCGGGGAGCTGTTTTTT	CASSQAIGLVMTGELFF
TRBJ1-2	13	TRBV7-9	.	.	TGTGCCAGCAGCCGACAGACTAACTATGGCTACACCTTC	CASSRQTNYGYTF
TRBJ2-7	11	TRBV2	many	.	TGTGCCAGCACGATGGGGTCCGAGCAGTACTTC	CASTMGSEQYF
TRBJ2-1	14	TRBV4-2	many	.	TGTGCCAGCAGCCAAGGGATAGGGCGTGGTGAGCAGTTCTTC	CASSQGIGRGEQFF
TRBJ1-2	15	TRBV18	few	.	TGTGCCAGCTCACCACGACCGACTCCTTCTGACGGCTACACCTTC	CASSPRPTPSDGYTF
TRBJ1-3	16	TRBV21-1	many	.	TGTGCCAGCAGCAAACAGGGAAATGGTTCTGGAAACACCATATATTTT	CASSKQGNGSGNTIYF
TRBJ2-3	14	TRBV12-3/TRBV12-4	many	.	TGTGCCAGCAGTTTTATGACGGGGACAGATACGCAGTATTTT	CASSFMTGTDTQYF
TRBJ2-1	14	TRBV20-1	.	TRBD2	TGCAGTGCCATGGGACTAGCGGGCCTACGGGAGCAGTTCTTC	CSAMGLAGLREQFF
TRBJ1-1	15	TRBV18	many	.	TGTGCCAGCTCACCACCGGAGACAGTGAACACTGAAGCTTTCTTT	CASSPPETVNTEAFF
TRBJ1-6	15	TRBV14	few	.	TGTGCCAGCAGCCCCGAGGCCACCTCTAATTCACCCCTCCACTTT	CASSPEATSNSPLHF
TRBJ1-6	16	TRBV10-3	many	.	TGTGCCATCAGTGACCCCACAGGGTCGAGTAATTCACCCCTCCACTTT	CAISDPTGSSNSPLHF
TRBJ2-7	16	TRBV12-3/TRBV12-4	.	.	TGTGCCAGCAGTACCTCCATAGGGAAGTGGATCTACGAGCAGTACTTC	CASSTSIGKWIYEQYF
TRBJ2-7	15	TRBV5-1	.	TRBD2	TGCGCCAGCACTCCTCCCACTAGCGGGAAAGCCGAGCAGTACTTC	CASTPPTSGKAEQYF
TRBJ2-1	12	TRBV12-3/TRBV12-4	many	.	TGTGCCAGGGTGGGGAGAAACAATGAGCAGTTCTTC	CARVGRNNEQFF
TRBJ2-2	14	TRBV11-1	many	.	TGTGCCAGCACGCGGGACTTCCCCACCGGGGAGCTGTTTTTT	CASTRDFPTGELFF
TRBJ2-7	15	TRBV29-1	many	.	TGCAGCGTTAGGGCCCAACTGGGCAGGTCCTACGAGCAGTACTTC	CSVRAQLGRSYEQYF
TRBJ1-2	11	TRBV6-2/TRBV6-3	many	.	TGTGCCAGCAGTTTCAGGGGAGGCTACACCTTC	CASSFRGGYTF
TRBJ2-1	17	TRBV24-1	many	.	TGTGCCACCAGTGACGCTCCCCCCGTGGGAAGGAACAATGAGCAGTTCTTC	CATSDAPPVGRNNEQFF
TRBJ2-7	15	TRBV7-2	many	.	TGTGCCAGCAGCTTAGGGGACTCAAACTCCTACGAGCAGTACTTC	CASSLGDSNSYEQYF
TRBJ2-3	14	TRBV18	many	.	TGTGCCAGCTCACAACGACAGAGCACAGATACGCAGTATTTT	CASSQRQSTDTQYF
TRBJ1-5	14	TRBV18	many	.	TGTGCCAGCTCCGTGGTCGTCCAAAATCAGCCCCAGCATTTT	CASSVVVQNQPQHF
TRBJ2-2	15	TRBV6-2/TRBV6-3	.	TRBD2	TGTGCCAGCAGAGGGACTAGCGGGGGAGCCGGGGAGCTGTTTTTT	CASRGTSGGAGELFF
TRBJ1-2	16	TRBV6-2/TRBV6-3	.	.	TGTGCCAGCTCCGACCCCCGGGGCAGGGCTAACTATGGCTACACCTTC	CASSDPRGRANYGYTF
TRBJ2-7	12	TRBV6-2/TRBV6-3	many	.	TGTGCCAGCAGCCTGACCTCCTACGAGCAGTACTTC	CASSLTSYEQYF
TRBJ2-7	18	TRBV5-1	many	TRBD2	TGCGCCAGCAGCTTGGGTGTACGGGAGTTAGCGGGGACCTACGAGCAGTACTTC	CASSLGVRELAGTYEQYF
TRBJ1-5	14	TRBV4-3	many	.	TGCGCCAGCAGCCTTTCCACTCGGAATCAGCCCCAGCATTTT	CASSLSTRNQPQHF
TRBJ2-3	17	TRBV12-5	many	.	TGTGCTAGTGGTTTGGGGGCCACGGCGGGGGCCACAGATACGCAGTATTTT	CASGLGATAGATDTQYF
TRBJ2-3	15	TRBV19	many	TRBD2	TGTGCCAGTAGCCGACTAGCGGGGACTACAGATACGCAGTATTTT	CASSRLAGTTDTQYF
TRBJ2-7	15	TRBV5-4	medium-sized	TRBD2	TGTGCCAGCAGCATGTTCTCGGGACTAGGGCACGAGCAGTACTTC	CASSMFSGLGHEQYF
TRBJ1-5	14	TRBV18	many	.	TGTGCCAGCTCTCTTCAGAACGGCAATCAGCCCCAGCATTTT	CASSLQNGNQPQHF
TRBJ1-3	15	TRBV20-1	medium-sized	.	TGCAGTGCTAGACCCCAGGTGCTGTCTGGAAACACCATATATTTT	CSARPQVLSGNTIYF
TRBJ2-3	13	TRBV29-1	many	TRBD1	TGCAGCGTAACATACAGGGGAAGAGATACGCAGTATTTT	CSVTYRGRDTQYF
TRBJ2-7	17	TRBV19	many	.	TGTGCCAGTAGCGGATGGGTGGGGGCTTCGACCTCCTACGAGCAGTACTTC	CASSGWVGASTSYEQYF
TRBJ2-7	14	TRBV20-1	.	TRBD2	TGCAGTGCCCAAATAGCGGGGGTCTCCTACGAGCAGTACTTC	CSAQIAGVSYEQYF
TRBJ2-3	18	TRBV11-2	few	TRBD1	TGTGCCAGCAGCTTACGACTACCGGGACAGGGGCTGGCAGATACGCAGTATTTT	CASSLRLPGQGLADTQYF
TRBJ2-3	11	TRBV12-3/TRBV12-4	many	.	TGTGCCAGCAGTTTTACAGATACGCAGTATTTT	CASSFTDTQYF
TRBJ2-3	14	TRBV3-1	many	.	TGTGCCAGCAGCAGCCGAGGCGGGGGCGATACGCAGTATTTT	CASSSRGGGDTQYF
TRBJ2-7	14	TRBV4-3	many	TRBD1	TGCGCCAGCAGCCAAAGACAGGGGCTGGGGGAGCAGTACTTC	CASSQRQGLGEQYF
TRBJ1-2	13	TRBV7-3	many	.	TGTGCCAGCAGCTTAACCCCCGACTATGGCTACACCTTC	CASSLTPDYGYTF
TRBJ2-6	17	TRBV7-8	few	.	TGTGCCAGCAGCTTATTGGGCGGAGTCTCTGGGGCCAACGTCCTGACTTTC	CASSLLGGVSGANVLTF
TRBJ2-7	13	TRBV12-3/TRBV12-4	many	.	TGTGCCAGCAGAACCAGCGGAGGCTACGAGCAGTACTTC	CASRTSGGYEQYF
TRBJ1-5	16	TRBV15	few	TRBD1	TGTGCCACCAGCAGAGATCGGGACAGCCACAATCAGCCCCAGCATTTT	CATSRDRDSHNQPQHF
TRBJ1-6	14	TRBV12-3/TRBV12-4	many	.	TGTGCCAGCAGTGAGGGAAGGGCGAATTCACCCCTCCACTTT	CASSEGRANSPLHF
TRBJ2-5	15	TRBV9	.	.	TGTGAAAGAAGCGTGACCCACCGCGGCCAAGAGAAAAAGTACTTC	CERSVTHRGQEKKYF
TRBJ2-1	14	TRBV6-2/TRBV6-3	many	.	TGTGCCAGCACCACGTCCGGGACTTACAATGAGCAGTTCTTC	CASTTSGTYNEQFF
TRBJ2-7	16	TRBV5-4	many	.	TGTGCCAGCAGCTTGGATCCGGCTTACCTGGCCTACGAGCAGTACTTC	CASSLDPAYLAYEQYF